The 18 T cell receptor beta chains below all came from one sample that was sequenced in a study of siplizumab effects on memory and regulatory T cells. Repertoires were generated with immunoSEQ multiplex PCR, while TCRdb's copy carries only in-frame clones and drops some. The data show 100,000 or so clones, roughly 93% seen once. The sample consisted of non-Treg CD4+ T cells sorted from blood. The receptors were sampled from a human donor in good health.

The chain recombines TRBV29-1 with TRBJ2-1; 8 nucleotides line up with TRBD2. Trimming took 5 bases from V and 7 from J; bases not matched to a gene: 19. The germline CDR1 and CDR2 sequences are SQVTM and ANQGSEA. The CDR3 is 17 residues long. This chain's CDR3 is CSVFLAGRILSGNEQFF. CDR3 nucleotides: TGCAGCGTTTTTTTAGCGGGGCGAATACTCTCGGGGAATGAGCAGTTCTTC.

This rearrangement joins TRBV29-1 to TRBJ2-2; 10 nucleotides line up with TRBD2. V shed 6 bases and J 1 base; nucleotides not matched to a gene: 2. Per the germline V gene, CDR1 is SQVTM and CDR2 is ANQGSEA. This CDR3 has 14 residues. The CDR3 here is CSVWTSGNTGELFF. The CDR3 DNA sequence: TGCAGCGTCTGGACTAGCGGGAACACCGGGGAGCTGTTTTTT.

The V and J genes are TRBV11-2 and TRBJ2-3; 8 nucleotides match TRBD2. Losses at the gene ends were 6 bases for V and 0 bases for J; bases not matched to a gene: 5. The germline gives CDR1 SGHAT, CDR2 FQNNGV. The CDR3 contains 15 residues. The CDR3 reads CASRNGLASTDTQYF. CDR3 sequence (DNA): TGTGCCAGCAGGAATGGACTAGCTAGCACAGATACGCAGTATTTT.

This chain joins TRBV20-1 and TRBJ2-7; 7 bases agree with TRBD2. V lost 3 bases, J lost 6 bases, and 2 bases stayed unmatched. There are 11 residues in the CDR3. Germline CDR1 reads DFQATT; CDR2 reads SNEGSKA (reference sequence). CDR3 in DNA: TGCAGTGCTAGTTGGGGGGGCGAGCAGTACTTC. Translating gives CSASWGGEQYF.

The chain uses TRBV5-4 and TRBJ1-1; D is ambiguous. V was shortened by 0 bases and J by 4 bases, with 16 bases between the two germline ends. CDR1 is SGHNT and CDR2 is YYREEE in the germline V gene (reference sequence). This CDR3 is 16 amino acids long. CDR3 sequence reads: CASSLGGQWIGTEAFF. CDR3 bases: TGTGCCAGCAGCTTGGGAGGTCAATGGATAGGCACTGAAGCTTTCTTT.

This clone was seen once. The rearrangement links TRBV10-3 to TRBJ2-7; D is unresolved. Germline V CDR1 and CDR2: ENHRY, SYGVKD. Deletions cut 6 bases from V and 1 base from J, with 10 bases between. The CDR3 runs to 13 residues. The CDR3 protein is CAIRGRLSYEQYF. CDR3 in DNA: TGTGCCATCAGAGGACGGCTTTCCTACGAGCAGTACTTC.

This chain connects TRBV29-1 to TRBJ2-2, with 9 bases lining up with TRBD1. The trim removed 6 bases at V and 4 bases at J, leaving 12 bases unmatched. Germline-derived CDR1 and CDR2 are SQVTM and ANQGSEA. The CDR3 length is 16 residues. This chain's CDR3 is CSVPSPGQGSTGELFF. The CDR3, as DNA: TGCAGCGTACCCTCACCGGGACAGGGAAGCACCGGGGAGCTGTTTTTT.

V is TRBV10-3 and J is TRBJ1-2; D remains ambiguous. Trimming removed 0 bases from V and 5 bases from J, with 7 bases in between. Germline CDR1 ENHRY, CDR2 SYGVKD. This CDR3 region has 13 residues. CDR3 loop: CAISESARYGYTF. In DNA form, the CDR3 reads TGTGCCATCAGTGAGTCGGCGAGATATGGCTACACCTTC.

V is TRBV18 and J is TRBJ2-3; the D is unclear. Germline V lookup: CDR1 KGHSH, CDR2 LQKENI. The CDR3 is 14 residues long. V lost 0 bases to trimming and J lost 3 bases, with 7 bases between them. This CDR3 is CASSPPVGTDTQYF. Here the CDR3 DNA reads TGTGCCAGCTCACCACCGGTTGGAACAGATACGCAGTATTTT.

J is TRBJ1-2 and V is TRBV6-5, with 9 bases matching TRBD1. CDR3 length: 14 amino acids. The junction had 2 bases not matched to a gene; V was cut back by 6 bases and J by 0 bases. Germline CDR1 reads MNHEY; CDR2 reads SVGAGI. The CDR3 bases are TGTGCCAGCAGCCGGGACAGGGCTAACTATGGCTACACCTTC. Amino acid sequence: CASSRDRANYGYTF.

The count of this clone is one. This chain joins TRBV5-1 and TRBJ2-5, with D possibly TRBD1 on 6 matching bases. Between the trimmed V and J ends, which lost 3 bases and 1 base, there was a span of 13 bases. CDR1 is SGHRS and CDR2 is YFSETQ in the germline V gene. The length of the CDR3 is 15 residues. The CDR3 DNA reads as TGCGCCAGCAGCTCCGGACAGAGACCCCAAGAGACCCAGTACTTC. It yields the protein CASSSGQRPQETQYF. Full variable domain (remainder filled in from reference TRBV5-1 and TRBJ2-5): KAGVTQTPRYLIKTRGQQVTLSCSPISGHRSVSWYQQTPGQGLQFLFEYFSETQRNKGNFPGRFSGRQFSNSRSEMNVSTLELGDSALYLCASSSGQRPQETQYFGPGTRLLVL.

The chain recombines TRBV5-1 with TRBJ1-1; D gene ambiguous. This CDR3 contains 15 residues. Germline V gene sequence: CDR1 SGHRS, CDR2 YFSETQ. V was clipped by 0 bases and J by 5 bases, with 14 bases between them. CDR3 DNA: TGCGCCAGCAGCTTGGTCGGCCCAGGTCAGACTGAAGCTTTCTTT. It translates to CASSLVGPGQTEAFF.

The chain links TRBV19 to TRBJ2-7; 9 bases agree with TRBD1. Germline CDR1 and CDR2: LNHDA and SQIVND (reference sequence). V dropped 3 bases and J dropped 7; count of bases not matched to a gene: 4. This CDR3 spans 13 amino acids. In nucleotides, the CDR3 is TGTGCCAGTAGTATGGACAGGGGAATTGAGCAGTACTTC. Residues: CASSMDRGIEQYF.

The chain carries TRBV5-4 and TRBJ2-3, with D possibly being TRBD2 (6 bases). V was pared by 2 bases and J by 1 base, with 14 bases between. The CDR3 totals 16 residues. Germline CDR1 SGHNT, CDR2 YYREEE (reference sequence). CDR3 loop: CASSFGMGEGTDTQYF. The CDR3 coding sequence is TGTGCCAGCAGCTTCGGTATGGGGGAGGGCACAGATACGCAGTATTTT. Full variable domain (rest looked up from reference TRBV5-4 and TRBJ2-3): ETGVTQSPTHLIKTRGQQVTLRCSSQSGHNTVSWYQQALGQGPQFIFQYYREEENGRGNFPPRFSGLQFPNYSSELNVNALELDDSALYLCASSFGMGEGTDTQYFGPGTRLTVL.

V and J are TRBV10-3 and TRBJ2-3; the match to TRBD1 covers 7 bases. From germline, CDR1 is ENHRY and CDR2 SYGVKD. The CDR3 is made up of 14 amino acids. V gave up 6 bases and J gave up 2 bases; unmatched junction bases: 5. CDR3 amino acids: CAIRRGRSTDTQYF. The DNA of the CDR3 is TGTGCCATCAGGAGGGGGCGGTCCACAGATACGCAGTATTTT.

The gene calls are TRBV5-4 and TRBJ1-5; maybe TRBD1 (6 bases). The CDR3 consists of 17 residues. Germline loops: CDR1 SGHNT, CDR2 YYREEE (reference sequence). V was trimmed by 4 bases and J by 5 bases, leaving 22 bases between them. CDR3 residues: CASSRSGGRGVDQPQHF. For the CDR3, the DNA is TGTGCCAGCAGCCGAAGTGGTGGCAGGGGTGTAGATCAGCCCCAGCATTTT.

V usage is TRBV28 and J usage is TRBJ2-3; D remains unclear. Germline V lookup: CDR1 MDHEN, CDR2 SYDVKM. CDR3 length: 14 residues. V shed 3 bases and J shed 0 bases, with 7 bases lying between them. CDR3 sequence: CASSFSRSTDTQYF. The CDR3 DNA follows: TGTGCCAGCAGTTTTTCACGGAGCACAGATACGCAGTATTTT.

The V call is TRBV11-2, the J call TRBJ2-5; tentative D call: TRBD1 (6 bases). Trimming shortened V by 2 bases and J by 4 bases, and 14 bases separated the two germline ends. The CDR3 is 15 amino acids. In germline, CDR1 is SGHAT, CDR2 FQNNGV. CDR3 coding DNA: TGTGCCAGCAGCTTATGGACAGAACGGGGAGAGACCCAGTACTTC. It is translated as CASSLWTERGETQYF.